A single sample is the source of the 13 T cell receptor beta chains below, sequenced in a study of cytomegalovirus exposure and HLA in healthy donors. Both 60 Vbeta primers and 13 Jbeta primers went into the PCR. TCRdb keeps only in-frame clones here, not all; method: immunoSEQ multiplex PCR. The specimen's table records about 130,000 clones. Sequenced input: PBMCs. The origin of the receptors is a man aged 18 to 35 in good health and CMV-seronegative.

The chain combines TRBV28 with TRBJ1-4; 10 bases map to TRBD1. After removal of 5 bases from V and 6 bases from J, the junction contained 12 bases not matched to a gene. Germline V gene data show CDR1 as MDHEN and CDR2 as SYDVKM. The CDR3 totals 17 residues. CDR3 in amino acids: CASSGSDGTGVHEKLFF. CDR3 bases: TGTGCCAGCAGTGGAAGCGACGGGACAGGGGTTCATGAAAAACTGTTTTTT.

The chain recombines TRBV28 with TRBJ1-1, with D perhaps TRBD1 (5 bases). CDR3 length: 17 amino acids. With 11 bases removed from V and 3 bases from J, the gap between germline ends came to 28 bases. Per the germline V gene, CDR1 is MDHEN and CDR2 is SYDVKM. In nucleotides, the CDR3 is TGTGCCCACTCCCCGGCAGGGAGGAGGATTGGTGACACTGAAGCTTTCTTT. It codes for CAHSPAGRRIGDTEAFF.

This rearrangement joins TRBV6-1 to TRBJ2-7, with 7 nucleotides matching TRBD1. The CDR3 spans 12 residues. Germline CDR1 reads MNHNS; CDR2 reads SASEGT. V gave up 9 bases and J gave up 3 bases; unmatched junction bases: 5. The CDR3: CASTTGNYEQYF. The CDR3 coding sequence is TGTGCCAGTACGACAGGGAACTACGAGCAGTACTTC.

The J gene is TRBJ2-5, the V gene TRBV7-2; tentative D call: TRBD1 (6 bases). The CDR3 is 13 residues long. The V end was cut by 3 bases, the J end by 5 bases, with 10 bases between. Germline CDR1 SGHTA, CDR2 FQGNSA. The CDR3 DNA sequence: TGTGCCAGCAGCTTCAACAGGGCGGAGACCCAGTACTTC. It specifies CASSFNRAETQYF. Full variable domain (rest looked up from reference TRBV7-2 and TRBJ2-5): GAGVSQSPSNKVTEKGKDVELRCDPISGHTALYWYRQSLGQGLEFLIYFQGNSAPDKSGLPSDRFSAERTGGSVSTLTIQRTQQEDSAVYLCASSFNRAETQYFGPGTRLLVL.

In nucleotides, the CDR3 is TGTGCCAGCAGCTTAGCGCATCTCATGTTCGGGGACAGGGAACCTTACAATGAGCAGTTCTTC. It yields the protein CASSLAHLMFGDREPYNEQFF. The chain is built from TRBV7-2 and TRBJ2-1; TRBD1 aligns across 9 bases. The germline V gene has CDR1 SGHTA and CDR2 FQGNSA. V lost 0 bases to trimming and J lost 4 bases; unmatched junction nucleotides: 19. This CDR3 region has 21 residues. The whole variable domain, filled in from reference TRBV7-2 and TRBJ2-1, reads GAGVSQSPSNKVTEKGKDVELRCDPISGHTALYWYRQSLGQGLEFLIYFQGNSAPDKSGLPSDRFSAERTGGSVSTLTIQRTQQEDSAVYLCASSLAHLMFGDREPYNEQFFGPGTRLTVL.

The chain combines TRBV7-9 with TRBJ1-6; D not resolved. V lost 5 bases to trimming and J lost 0 bases, with 17 bases between them. Germline CDR1 SEHNR, CDR2 FQNEAQ (reference sequence). CDR3 length: 18 residues. The CDR3 sequence: CASSQAGNPSSYNSPLHF. Written as DNA, the CDR3 is TGTGCCAGCAGCCAGGCGGGGAATCCAAGCTCCTATAATTCACCCCTCCACTTT.

Comment on this clone: Germline and junction disagree at one end, which may indicate a read error. The J gene is TRBJ2-2, the V gene TRBV7-2; the D gene is possibly TRBD2 (5 bases). Germline-derived CDR1 and CDR2 are SGHTA and FQGNSA. The CDR3 has 14 residues. The CDR3 region is CASSLVGNPGELFF. DNA of the CDR3: TGTGCCAGCAGCTTAGTCGGGAACCCCGGGGAGCTGTTTTTT.

The chain recombines TRBV10-1 with TRBJ2-3; 8 bases are a match to TRBD2. The CDR3 sequence is 18 residues long. Trimming at V came to 0 bases and at J to 0 bases, leaving 8 bases not matched to a gene. Germline-derived CDR1 and CDR2 are WNHNN and SYGVQD (reference sequence). CDR3 amino acids: CASSESPGGPSSTDTQYF. The CDR3 nucleotides are TGCGCCAGCAGTGAGTCTCCGGGAGGGCCGTCCAGCACAGATACGCAGTATTTT.

The V gene is TRBV5-6, the J gene TRBJ2-5; weak D call: TRBD1 (5 bases). Trimming stripped 2 bases from V and 1 base from J, with 6 bases between. The CDR3 runs to 13 residues. The germline V gene has CDR1 SGHDT and CDR2 YYEEEE. The CDR3 is CASSLRGQETQYF. The CDR3 DNA sequence: TGTGCCAGCAGCTTAAGGGGCCAAGAGACCCAGTACTTC.

J is TRBJ1-2 and V is TRBV28, with TRBD1 matching 7 bases. CDR3 size: 15 residues. Trimming at V came to 2 bases and at J to 2 bases, leaving 5 bases not matched to a gene. Germline CDR1 and CDR2: MDHEN and SYDVKM. CDR3 DNA sequence: TGTGCCAGCAGTTTAGACAGGGCGGGAAACTATGGCTACACCTTC. Amino acids: CASSLDRAGNYGYTF.

The chain carries TRBV4-1 and TRBJ2-1, with 8 bases that match TRBD2. This CDR3 has 19 residues. V gave up 0 bases and J gave up 2 bases; unmatched junction bases: 12. From germline, CDR1 is MGHRA and CDR2 YSYEKL. CDR3 loop: CASSQDGDSGMLTYNEQFF. Written as DNA, the CDR3 is TGCGCCAGCAGCCAAGATGGCGATAGCGGGATGTTGACCTACAATGAGCAGTTCTTC.

The J gene is TRBJ2-7, the V gene TRBV28; 7 bases are shared with TRBD1. V dropped 3 bases and J dropped 2; count of bases not matched to a gene: 16. The germline gives CDR1 MDHEN, CDR2 SYDVKM. This CDR3 has 18 residues. The CDR3 bases are TGTGCCAGCAGTTTTCCTTTTCTTGAGTCGGACAGGACCTACGAGCAGTACTTC. Residues: CASSFPFLESDRTYEQYF.

V and J are TRBV14 and TRBJ1-6, with a weak D call TRBD1 (5 bases). In germline, CDR1 is SGHDN, CDR2 FVKESK. The CDR3 loop spans 15 amino acids. The germline V and J ends were trimmed by 2 bases and 10 bases, with 15 bases remaining between them. This CDR3 reads CASSQRGGVRSPLHF. In nucleotides, the CDR3 is TGTGCCAGCAGCCAACGCGGGGGAGTCAGGTCACCCCTCCACTTT.